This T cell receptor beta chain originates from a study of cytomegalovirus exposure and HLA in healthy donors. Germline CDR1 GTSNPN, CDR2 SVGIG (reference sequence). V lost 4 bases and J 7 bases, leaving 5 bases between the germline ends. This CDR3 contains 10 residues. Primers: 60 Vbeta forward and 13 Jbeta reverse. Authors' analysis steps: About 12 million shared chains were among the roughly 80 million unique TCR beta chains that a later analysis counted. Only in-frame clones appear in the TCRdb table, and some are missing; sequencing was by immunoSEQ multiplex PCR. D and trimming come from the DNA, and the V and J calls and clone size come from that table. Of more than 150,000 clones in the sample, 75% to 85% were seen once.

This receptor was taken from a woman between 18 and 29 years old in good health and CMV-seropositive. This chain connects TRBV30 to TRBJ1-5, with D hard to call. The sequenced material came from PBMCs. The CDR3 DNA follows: TGTGCCTGGACTATGCAGCCCCAGCATTTT. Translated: CAWTMQPQHF. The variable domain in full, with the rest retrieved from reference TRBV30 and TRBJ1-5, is SQTIHQWPATLVQPVGSPLSLECTVEGTSNPNLYWYRQAAGRGLQLLFYSVGIGQISSEVPQNLSASRPQDRQFILSSKKLLLSDSGFYLCAWTMQPQHFGDGTRLSIL.